This TCR beta chain was sequenced in a study of cytomegalovirus exposure and HLA in healthy donors. About the research overall: Findings of an earlier analysis included roughly 110 million unique TCR beta sequences from around 180 million T cells.

The primer mix had 60 Vbeta and 13 Jbeta primers. The method was immunoSEQ multiplex PCR; TCRdb's version includes in-frame clones alone and lacks a portion of them. This sample has more than 100,000 clones, with about three quarters found just once. Worth noting for this clone: The antigen is not known.

The study's findings and limits: It was about 150 TCR beta chains that were listed as cytomegalovirus-associated.

Germline V gene lookup returns CDR1 LNHDA and CDR2 SQIVND (reference sequence). The CDR3 length is 17 residues. The V and J ends lost 4 bases and 1 base, in that order; junction bases with no gene match: 10. At collection, donors were nominally healthy, but unrecorded immune exposures were probable. This chain uses TRBV19 with TRBJ1-1, with 9 bases that match TRBD1. Sequencing was carried out using PBMCs. The sequence was collected from a man over 45 in good health and CMV-seropositive. The CDR3 loop is CASSTSGTGRSNTEAFF. CDR3 nucleotides: TGTGCCAGTAGTACCTCCGGGACAGGGAGGTCGAACACTGAAGCTTTCTTT.